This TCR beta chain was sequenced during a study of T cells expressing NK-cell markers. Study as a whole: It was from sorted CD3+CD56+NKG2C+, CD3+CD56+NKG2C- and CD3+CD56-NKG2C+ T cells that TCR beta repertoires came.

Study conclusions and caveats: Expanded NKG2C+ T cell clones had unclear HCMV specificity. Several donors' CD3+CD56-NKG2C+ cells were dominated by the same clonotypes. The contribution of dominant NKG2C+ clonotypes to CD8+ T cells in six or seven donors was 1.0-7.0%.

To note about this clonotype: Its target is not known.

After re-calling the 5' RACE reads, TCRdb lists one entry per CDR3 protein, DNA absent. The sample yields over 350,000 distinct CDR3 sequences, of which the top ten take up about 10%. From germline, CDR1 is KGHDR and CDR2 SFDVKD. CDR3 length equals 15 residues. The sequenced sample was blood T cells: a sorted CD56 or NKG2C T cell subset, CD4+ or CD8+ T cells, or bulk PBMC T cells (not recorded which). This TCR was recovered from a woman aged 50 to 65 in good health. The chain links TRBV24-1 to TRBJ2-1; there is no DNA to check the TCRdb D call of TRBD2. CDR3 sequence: CATSDSGGSYNEQFF.